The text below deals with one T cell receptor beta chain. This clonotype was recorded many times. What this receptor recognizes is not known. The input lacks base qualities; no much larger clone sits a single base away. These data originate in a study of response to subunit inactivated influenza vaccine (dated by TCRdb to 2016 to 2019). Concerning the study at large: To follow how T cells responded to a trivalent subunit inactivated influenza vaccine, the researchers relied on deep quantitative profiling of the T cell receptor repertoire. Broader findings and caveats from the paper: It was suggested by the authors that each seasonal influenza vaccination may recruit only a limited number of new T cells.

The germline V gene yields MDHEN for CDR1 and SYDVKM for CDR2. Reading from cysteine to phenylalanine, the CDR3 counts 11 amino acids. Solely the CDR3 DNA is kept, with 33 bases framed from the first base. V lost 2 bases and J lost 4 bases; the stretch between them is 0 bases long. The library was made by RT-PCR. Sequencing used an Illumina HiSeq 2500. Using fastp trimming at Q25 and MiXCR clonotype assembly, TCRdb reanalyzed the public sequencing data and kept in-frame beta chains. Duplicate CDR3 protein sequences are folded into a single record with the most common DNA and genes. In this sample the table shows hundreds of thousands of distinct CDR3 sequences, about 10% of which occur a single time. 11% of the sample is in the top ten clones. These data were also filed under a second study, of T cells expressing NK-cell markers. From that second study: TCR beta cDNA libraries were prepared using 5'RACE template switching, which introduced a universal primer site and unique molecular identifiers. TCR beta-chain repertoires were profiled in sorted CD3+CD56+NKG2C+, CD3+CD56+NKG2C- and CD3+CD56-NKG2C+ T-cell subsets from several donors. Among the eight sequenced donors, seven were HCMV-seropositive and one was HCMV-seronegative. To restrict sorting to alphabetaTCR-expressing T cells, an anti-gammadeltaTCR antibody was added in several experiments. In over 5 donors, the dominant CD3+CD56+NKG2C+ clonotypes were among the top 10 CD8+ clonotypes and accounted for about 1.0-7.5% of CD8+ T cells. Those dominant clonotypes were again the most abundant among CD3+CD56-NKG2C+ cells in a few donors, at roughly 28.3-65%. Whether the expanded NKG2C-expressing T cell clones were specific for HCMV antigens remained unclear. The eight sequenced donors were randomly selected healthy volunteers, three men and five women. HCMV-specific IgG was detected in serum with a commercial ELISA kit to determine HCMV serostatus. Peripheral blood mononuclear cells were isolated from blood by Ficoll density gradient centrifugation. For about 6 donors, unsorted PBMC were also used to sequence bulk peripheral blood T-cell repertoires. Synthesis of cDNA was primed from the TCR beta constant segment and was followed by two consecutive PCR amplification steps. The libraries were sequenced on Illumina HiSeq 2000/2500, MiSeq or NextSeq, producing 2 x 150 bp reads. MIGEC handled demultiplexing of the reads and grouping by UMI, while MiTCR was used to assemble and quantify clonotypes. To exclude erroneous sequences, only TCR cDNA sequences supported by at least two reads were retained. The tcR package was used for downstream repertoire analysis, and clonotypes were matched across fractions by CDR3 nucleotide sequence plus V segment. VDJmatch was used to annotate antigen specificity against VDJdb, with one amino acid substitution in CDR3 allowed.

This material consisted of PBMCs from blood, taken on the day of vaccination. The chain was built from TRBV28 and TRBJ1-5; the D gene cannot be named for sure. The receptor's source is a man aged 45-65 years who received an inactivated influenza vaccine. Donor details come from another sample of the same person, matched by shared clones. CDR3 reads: CASSLNQPQHF. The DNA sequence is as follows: TGTGCCAGCAGTTTAAATCAGCCCCAGCATTTT.